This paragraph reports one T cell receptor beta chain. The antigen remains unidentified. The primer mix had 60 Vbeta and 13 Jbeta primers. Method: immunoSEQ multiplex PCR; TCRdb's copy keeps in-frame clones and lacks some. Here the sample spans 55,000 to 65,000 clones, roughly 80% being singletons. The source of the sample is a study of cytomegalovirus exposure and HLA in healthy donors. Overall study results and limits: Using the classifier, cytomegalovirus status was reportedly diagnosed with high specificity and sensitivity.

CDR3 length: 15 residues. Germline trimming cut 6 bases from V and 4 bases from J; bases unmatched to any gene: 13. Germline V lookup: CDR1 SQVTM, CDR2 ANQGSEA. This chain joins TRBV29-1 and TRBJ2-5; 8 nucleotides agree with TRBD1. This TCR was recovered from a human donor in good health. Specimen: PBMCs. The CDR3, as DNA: TGCAGCGTCGCTAGGGGCCAGGGGGCGGGAGAGACCCAGTACTTC. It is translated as CSVARGQGAGETQYF. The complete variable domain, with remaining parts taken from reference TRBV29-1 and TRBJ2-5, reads SAVISQKPSRDICQRGTSLTIQCQVDSQVTMMFWYRQQPGQSLTLIATANQGSEATYESGFVIDKFPISRPNLTFSTLTVSNMSPEDSSIYLCSVARGQGAGETQYFGPGTRLLVL.